The clone carrying this T cell receptor (beta chain) was counted ten times or more. Its antigen is as yet unknown. CDR3 and TCR beta VDJ profiling relied on genomic DNA as the template. TCRdb analysed the reads with MiXCR anew, one entry per CDR3 protein. The repertoire holds a few hundred thousand distinct CDR3 sequences, with 55% to 60% as singletons. The CDR3 sequence is 14 residues long. The junction had 2 bases not matched to a gene; V was cut back by 1 base and J by 7 bases. CDR1 and CDR2 from the germline V gene are SEHNR and FQNEAQ (reference sequence). The data stem from a study of CD8+CD57+ T cells in acquired aplastic anemia. About the research overall: Sorted CD4+ and CD8+ cells yielded DNA averaging around 3.2 ug. The study's findings and limits: Patients had about 31 CD8+ CDR3 sequences in common with controls (the shared set). Patients and healthy controls showed no significant CD8+ Simpson's diversity difference.

The TCR was taken from a human donor with severe aplastic anemia or a healthy control (not recorded which). This chain joins TRBV7-9 and TRBJ2-2; 8 bases map to TRBD2. The sample taken for sequencing was sorted CD4+, CD8+, or CD8+CD57+ T cells (not recorded which) from PBMCs. CDR3 sequence reads: CASSLVAGFGELFF. CDR3 bases: TGTGCCAGCAGCTTAGTAGCGGGGTTCGGGGAGCTGTTTTTT.